This TCR beta chain was documented in a study of graft-versus-host responses after intestinal transplantation. Study observations and caveats: Allografts of patients with graft-donor T cell macrochimerism showed high graft-versus-host to host-versus-graft clone ratios.

As to this clone: Its matching antigen is unknown.

V was clipped by 3 bases and J by 3 bases, with 15 bases between them. The CDR3 totals 16 residues. Germline-derived CDR1 and CDR2 are ENHRY and SYGVKD. Libraries were prepared by immunoSEQ multiplex PCR; TCRdb keeps only in-frame clonotypes and omits some of them. The sample consists of 40,000 or so clones, just under 90% of them appearing once. This sequence joins TRBV10-3 and TRBJ2-1, with D possibly being TRBD2 (5 bases). Sequenced here: PBMCs, sampled roughly 270 days after transplant. The sequence was collected from a human patient who received an intestinal transplant, so some T cells may come from the graft donor. As DNA, the CDR3 is TGTGCCATCAGTGATATTAGGACTTCCCGCTACAATGAGCAGTTCTTC. Amino acids: CAISDIRTSRYNEQFF.